The following is a T cell receptor (beta chain) sequence with its context. This sample was taken from a study of shared clonotypes between healthy human individuals. The data were produced by immunoSEQ multiplex PCR, yet TCRdb's version contains in-frame clones alone and is incomplete. This sample has about 2.1 million clones, with about 93% found just once. CD8 cells classed as naive were CD45RO-negative and positively selected for CCR7, excluding terminally differentiated effector memory CD45RA+ cells. V lost 3 bases, J lost 2 bases, and 4 bases stayed unmatched. The CDR3 has 15 amino acids. Germline V gene lookup returns CDR1 SGHNT and CDR2 YYREEE (reference sequence).

The sequenced material came from naive CD8+ T cells from PBMCs. This TCR was recovered from a man younger than 35 in good health. Some clones in this sample may be carry-over from other donors' samples. The chain uses TRBV5-4 and TRBJ2-1; TRBD1 matches at 8 bases. This CDR3 is CASSSQGAPYNEQFF. In DNA form, the CDR3 reads TGTGCCAGCAGCTCTCAGGGGGCCCCCTACAATGAGCAGTTCTTC.